Shown below are 19 T cell receptor beta chains from a single sample sequenced in a study of blood T cell repertoires in COVID-19. Method: immunoSEQ multiplex PCR; TCRdb's copy keeps in-frame clones and lacks some. The sample yields about 360,000 clones, about 86% seen once. The sequencing sample was made of peripheral blood. All receptors come from a woman aged 60 to 75 with COVID-19, enrolled during active disease.

The chain uses TRBV5-1 and TRBJ2-1; D possibly corresponds to TRBD1 (6 bases). Germline loops: CDR1 SGHRS, CDR2 YFSETQ. The germline V and J ends were trimmed by 0 bases and 8 bases, with 12 bases remaining between them. The length of the CDR3 is 14 residues. In DNA form, the CDR3 reads TGCGCCAGCAGCTTGGCTCAGGGGATGGATGAGCAGTTCTTC. This sequence encodes CASSLAQGMDEQFF.

The genes are TRBV19 and TRBJ1-1; 8 bases fit TRBD1. Unmatched junction bases numbered 10, after V lost 5 bases and J lost 8 bases. Germline V gives CDR1 LNHDA, CDR2 SQIVND (reference sequence). The CDR3 covers 14 residues. Here the CDR3 reads CASSPSYRGEEAFF. DNA for the CDR3: TGTGCCAGTAGTCCCTCATACAGGGGGGAAGAAGCTTTCTTT.

In the case of this clone: In the same sample, other DNA sequences code for this CDR3. The chain recombines TRBV12-3 or TRBV12-4 with TRBJ1-1; 9 nucleotides agree with TRBD1. The length of the CDR3 is 13 residues. V dropped 3 bases and J dropped 5; count of bases not matched to a gene: 1. This chain's CDR3 is CASSFGQGTEAFF. CDR3 bases: TGTGCCAGCAGTTTCGGACAGGGGACTGAAGCTTTCTTT.

This sequence joins TRBV5-1 and TRBJ1-6, with no clear D. In germline, CDR1 is SGHRS, CDR2 YFSETQ. The V and J ends lost 4 bases and 7 bases respectively, with 18 bases between them. The CDR3 runs 16 residues. CDR3 sequence (DNA): TGCGCCAGCAGCCAGACTCTTAGGATGGAGAATTCACCCCTCCACTTT. It translates to CASSQTLRMENSPLHF.

The J gene is TRBJ1-6, the V gene TRBV5-6; 7 bases are shared with TRBD1. CDR3 size: 17 residues. Per germline, CDR1 SGHDT and CDR2 YYEEEE. Germline trimming cut 0 bases from V and 5 bases from J; bases unmatched to any gene: 8. The CDR3 DNA sequence: TGTGCCAGCAGCTTGGCAGTGACAGGGAAAAATAATTCACCCCTCCACTTT. Translating gives CASSLAVTGKNNSPLHF. Supplemented by reference TRBV5-6 and TRBJ1-6, the full variable domain reads DAGVTQSPTHLIKTRGQQVTLRCSPKSGHDTVSWYQQALGQGPQFIFQYYEEEERQRGNFPDRFSGHQFPNYSSELNVNALLLGDSALYLCASSLAVTGKNNSPLHFGNGTRLTVT.

This chain links TRBV3-1 (or the pseudogene TRBV3-2) with TRBJ2-7; D is perhaps TRBD2 (6 bases). V was shortened by 10 bases and J by 3 bases, with 19 bases between the two germline ends. Germline V gene lookup returns CDR1 LGHDT and CDR2 YNNKEL (reference sequence). The CDR3 runs 14 residues. The CDR3 reads CATAGLGGYYEQYF. The CDR3 DNA reads TGTGCCACCGCAGGTCTTGGGGGGTACTACGAGCAGTACTTC.

This chain links TRBV11-3 with TRBJ2-2, with 9 bases matching TRBD2. Germline V CDR1 and CDR2: SGHNT, YENEEA. The CDR3 is 15 amino acids. V dropped 11 bases and J dropped 5; count of bases not matched to a gene: 12. CDR3 protein: CAPRRRGGGTGELFF. In nucleotides, the CDR3 is TGTGCCCCCCGCCGGCGGGGGGGCGGTACCGGGGAGCTGTTTTTT.

The chain recombines TRBV19 with TRBJ2-7; D unclear. CDR3 length: 13 amino acids. Germline CDR1 and CDR2: LNHDA and SQIVND (reference sequence). With 0 bases removed from V and 2 bases from J, the gap between germline ends came to 5 bases. The DNA for the CDR3 is TGTGCCAGTAGTATAGACAGGCCCTACGAGCAGTACTTC. It translates to CASSIDRPYEQYF.

V usage is TRBV2 and J usage is TRBJ1-2, with D perhaps matching TRBD1 (6 bases). CDR1 and CDR2 (germline): SNHLY, FYNNEI. Deletions cut 0 bases from V and 13 bases from J, with 9 bases between. This CDR3 spans 11 amino acids. CDR3 region: CASSEAGRGTF. The DNA for the CDR3 is TGTGCCAGCAGTGAAGCAGGCAGGGGCACCTTC.

This rearrangement joins TRBV28 to TRBJ2-1; D is possibly TRBD2 (5 bases). The germline gives CDR1 MDHEN, CDR2 SYDVKM. With 6 bases removed from V and 5 bases from J, the gap between germline ends came to 5 bases. The CDR3 loop spans 11 amino acids. This CDR3 reads CASRRDNEQFF. The CDR3 DNA reads TGTGCCAGCAGGCGGGACAATGAGCAGTTCTTC.

The J gene is TRBJ2-5, the V gene TRBV30, with TRBD1 matching 9 bases. V shed 1 base and J 4 bases; nucleotides not matched to a gene: 13. There are 17 residues in the CDR3. Germline CDR1 is GTSNPN and CDR2 is SVGIG (reference sequence). This CDR3 is CAWSATQGTGKRETQYF. CDR3 in DNA: TGTGCCTGGAGTGCCACACAAGGGACAGGGAAGAGAGAGACCCAGTACTTC.

The count of this clone is one. The chain couples TRBV3-1 (or the pseudogene TRBV3-2) to TRBJ2-7; the match to TRBD1 covers 7 bases. CDR1 is LGHDT and CDR2 is YNNKEL in the germline V gene (reference sequence). The V segment lost 1 base and the J segment 0 bases; nucleotides outside the gene matches: 9. There are 17 residues in the CDR3. For the CDR3, the DNA is TGTGCCAGCAGCCAAGGCATTCTGGACAGGTACTCCTACGAGCAGTACTTC. Translated, it gives CASSQGILDRYSYEQYF.

The chain couples TRBV7-9 to TRBJ1-1; D is perhaps TRBD1 (6 bases). CDR1 and CDR2 (germline): SEHNR, FQNEAQ (reference sequence). The CDR3 runs 14 residues. V lost 3 bases, J lost 5 bases, and 13 bases lay in between. CDR3: CASSFSNRDTEAFF. The CDR3 nucleotides read TGTGCCAGCAGCTTCTCAAACAGGGATACTGAAGCTTTCTTT.

The chain recombines TRBV11-2 with TRBJ1-6, with D possibly being TRBD1 (6 bases). CDR1 and CDR2 from the germline V gene are SGHAT and FQNNGV. The V and J ends lost 6 bases and 8 bases respectively, with 17 bases between them. CDR3 length: 15 residues. The CDR3 is CASRGSQGFHSPLHF. In DNA, the CDR3 is TGTGCCAGCAGGGGATCACAGGGTTTTCATTCACCCCTCCACTTT.

This clone was picked up one time. The chain employs TRBV5-1 and TRBJ2-1, with TRBD1 matching 10 bases. V gave up 1 base and J gave up 8 bases; unmatched junction bases: 9. In germline, CDR1 is SGHRS, CDR2 YFSETQ. The length of the CDR3 is 16 residues. The CDR3 sequence is CASSLKGQGLPDEQFF. The DNA of the CDR3 is TGCGCCAGCAGCTTGAAGGGACAGGGGCTTCCCGATGAGCAGTTCTTC.

V and J are TRBV5-1 and TRBJ2-1; 7 bases are shared with TRBD2. The CDR3 is 16 amino acids. Germline CDR1 and CDR2: SGHRS and YFSETQ. The ends lost 3 bases at V and 5 bases at J; junction bases unmatched: 11. The CDR3 spells CASSSTSAYINNEQFF. CDR3 nucleotides: TGCGCCAGCAGCTCAACTAGCGCTTACATCAACAATGAGCAGTTCTTC.

This clone appeared a single time. The chain carries TRBV2 and TRBJ1-3; D gene uncertain. Germline-derived CDR1 and CDR2 are SNHLY and FYNNEI. The V gene lost 5 bases and the J gene lost 10 bases, with 18 bases spanning the gap. The CDR3 totals 14 residues. CDR3 sequence (DNA): TGTGCCAGCAGTTCAATCGCAGAAATCGGGACCATATATTTT. It translates to CASSSIAEIGTIYF.

The V and J genes are TRBV7-3 and TRBJ2-5, with TRBD1 identical over 8 bases. Germline CDR1 SGHTA, CDR2 FQGTGA. The CDR3 length is 16 residues. Trimming at V came to 5 bases and at J to 3 bases, leaving 11 bases not matched to a gene. The CDR3 sequence is CASSEDSDRVKETQYF. CDR3 sequence (DNA): TGTGCCAGCAGCGAAGATTCGGACAGGGTAAAAGAGACCCAGTACTTC.

The rearrangement links TRBV5-4 to TRBJ1-1, with D uncertain. Germline lookup yields CDR1 SGHNT and CDR2 YYREEE (reference sequence). This CDR3 is 14 amino acids long. V was clipped by 3 bases and J by 2 bases, with 11 bases between them. In DNA form, the CDR3 reads TGTGCCAGCAGCTCCGACTACATTAACACTGAAGCTTTCTTT. It yields the protein CASSSDYINTEAFF. Looking up the rest from reference TRBV5-4 and TRBJ1-1 gives the full variable domain: ETGVTQSPTHLIKTRGQQVTLRCSSQSGHNTVSWYQQALGQGPQFIFQYYREEENGRGNFPPRFSGLQFPNYSSELNVNALELDDSALYLCASSSDYINTEAFFGQGTRLTVV.